Given below is one T cell receptor beta chain in context. This clonotype was counted at least ten times. The clone's antigen remains unknown. Base-call qualities are not available, and no considerably larger clone is one nucleotide away. Library preparation used RT-PCR. The sequencer listed for this sample is Illumina MiSeq. TCRdb reprocessing: public reads trimmed at Q25 with fastp, clones called with MiXCR, in-frame beta chains kept. Rows with one shared CDR3 protein collapse into an entry with the most common genes and DNA. A total of hundreds of thousands of distinct CDR3 sequences appear in this sample, 14% of them only once. Of the sample, about 3.6% falls within the top ten clones. This record belongs to a study (dated by TCRdb to the mid-2010s). CDR1 is given as DFQATT and CDR2 as SNEGSKA, both from the germline V gene (reference sequence). Germline trimming: 3 bases from V, 5 bases from J; junction bases outside gene matches: 7. The CDR3 goes from the cysteine to the phenylalanine over 15 residues. Kept here is only the CDR3 DNA, which spans 45 bases and is read in frame from base 1.

The chain is assembled from TRBV20-1 and TRBJ2-3; 11 junctional bases match TRBD2. The sample was memory CD4+ T cells from blood. This TCR was recovered from a female donor in good health, serving as a healthy control. The nucleotides are TGCAGTGCTAGTTGGGTAGCGGGGGGGCGAGATACGCAGTATTTT. The resulting protein is CSASWVAGGRDTQYF.